This TCR beta chain was retrieved from a study of blood T cell repertoires in COVID-19. Only in-frame clones appear in the TCRdb table, and some are missing; sequencing was by immunoSEQ multiplex PCR. The table has 250,000 to 400,000 clones, 88% seen once. The CDR3 is made up of 15 amino acids. V lost 4 bases, J lost 6 bases, and 11 bases stayed unmatched. Per germline, CDR1 SNHLY and CDR2 FYNNEI. This sequence was found in a woman aged 30 to 39 with COVID-19, enrolled during active disease. The sample consisted of peripheral blood. The chain combines TRBV2 with TRBJ1-1, with 7 positions matching TRBD1. CDR3 amino acids: CASSVDRVGIAEAFF. The CDR3 DNA reads TGTGCCAGCAGTGTAGACAGGGTAGGAATAGCTGAAGCTTTCTTT.